The 15 T cell receptor beta chains in this list originate from one sample, sequenced in a study of cytomegalovirus exposure and HLA in healthy donors. Primers for the PCR totalled 60 Vbeta and 13 Jbeta. Clones were sequenced by immunoSEQ multiplex PCR, and TCRdb holds only the in-frame ones, with some missing. The sample has 150,000 to 200,000 clones; around 81% are singletons. Sample: PBMCs. The receptors shown here come from a woman aged 18-29 years in good health and CMV-seropositive.

Written as DNA, the CDR3 is TGTGCCAGCAGGAAACGGGACACTGAAGCTTTCTTT. Translated: CASRKRDTEAFF. The V and J genes are TRBV7-8 and TRBJ1-1; D is uncertain. V dropped 6 bases and J dropped 3 bases, with 8 bases sitting between them. This CDR3 is 12 amino acids long. Germline CDR1 SGHVS, CDR2 FQNEAQ.

This chain links TRBV4-1 with TRBJ2-5, with a weak D call TRBD2 (5 bases). CDR1 and CDR2 from the germline V gene are MGHRA and YSYEKL. This CDR3 has 14 residues. Deletions cut 1 base from V and 1 base from J, with 7 bases between. For the CDR3, the DNA is TGCGCCAGCAGCCAAGCCGGACTCCAAGAGACCCAGTACTTC. Its protein is CASSQAGLQETQYF.

This clone was detected only a few times. The rearrangement joins TRBV27 to TRBJ1-2; D not certain. The germline CDR1 and CDR2 sequences are MNHEY and SMNVEV (reference sequence). The V gene lost 4 bases and the J gene lost 2 bases, with 11 bases spanning the gap. The CDR3 sequence is 14 residues long. In nucleotides, the CDR3 is TGTGCCAGCAGTTCGCGGGTAGGGAACTATGGCTACACCTTC. This translates into CASSSRVGNYGYTF.

This clone was counted only a few times. This rearrangement joins TRBV2 to TRBJ1-1, with D unresolved. The germline CDR1 and CDR2 sequences are SNHLY and FYNNEI. Trimming shortened V by 3 bases and J by 1 base, and 3 bases separated the two germline ends. The CDR3 is 12 residues long. The CDR3 DNA sequence: TGTGCCAGCAGTGACTGGAACACTGAAGCTTTCTTT. Translation: CASSDWNTEAFF.

V is TRBV29-1 and J is TRBJ2-7; tentatively, D is TRBD1 (5 bases). The V end lost 4 bases, the J end lost 6 bases, and 13 bases lay between the germline ends. Germline values: CDR1 SQVTM, CDR2 ANQGSEA. This CDR3 has 12 residues. The CDR3 coding sequence is TGCAGCGTTGTCGGCAGGGAAAGCGAGCAGTACGTC. Translated: CSVVGRESEQYV.

This chain connects TRBV6-4 to TRBJ1-4, with a tentative D call TRBD1 (6 bases). The CDR3 length is 19 residues. V lost 6 bases to trimming and J lost 4 bases, with 27 bases between them. Germline V gene lookup returns CDR1 MRHNA and CDR2 SNTAGT. This CDR3 reads CASRTRDARGQVLNEKLFF. The CDR3 nucleotides are TGTGCCAGCAGGACCCGAGACGCCAGGGGACAAGTCCTTAATGAAAAACTGTTTTTT.

The V and J genes are TRBV2 and TRBJ2-4; 7 bases are a match to TRBD1. CDR1 is SNHLY and CDR2 is FYNNEI in the germline V gene. The CDR3 is 16 amino acids. The J segment lost 7 bases and the V segment lost 2 bases, leaving 11 bases of the junction unmatched. CDR3 sequence: CASSEREGTVHNIQYF. CDR3 bases: TGTGCCAGCAGTGAACGCGAAGGGACAGTTCATAACATTCAGTACTTC. The entire variable domain, with the rest obtained from reference TRBV2 and TRBJ2-4, is as follows: EPEVTQTPSHQVTQMGQEVILRCVPISNHLYFYWYRQILGQKVEFLVSFYNNEISEKSEIFDDQFSVERPDGSNFTLKIRSTKLEDSAMYFCASSEREGTVHNIQYFGAGTRLSVL.

The chain is built from TRBV5-5 and TRBJ1-2; 10 bases are shared with TRBD1. Germline V lookup: CDR1 SGHKS, CDR2 YYEKEE (reference sequence). The J segment lost 4 bases and the V segment lost 4 bases, leaving 4 bases of the junction unmatched. The CDR3 loop spans 14 amino acids. CDR3 sequence reads: CASSPRTGGYGYTF. CDR3 nucleotides: TGTGCCAGCAGCCCTCGGACAGGGGGCTATGGCTACACCTTC.

The chain combines TRBV18 with TRBJ1-2; D is uncertain. This CDR3 comprises 14 residues. Germline values: CDR1 KGHSH, CDR2 LQKENI. Trimming removed 3 bases at V and 1 base at J, with 9 bases between. DNA for the CDR3: TGTGCCAGCTCACCCGGAGAGGGTAACTATGGCTACACCTTC. This gives the protein CASSPGEGNYGYTF.

The rearrangement uses TRBV11-3 and TRBJ1-2; 9 nucleotides align to TRBD1. CDR1 and CDR2 from the germline V gene are SGHNT and YENEEA. The length of the CDR3 is 16 residues. Germline trimming cut 3 bases from V and 8 bases from J; bases unmatched to any gene: 13. CDR3 sequence (DNA): TGTGCCAGCAGCTTGACCCCGTCACAGGGGGCGCGAGGCTACACCTTC. This encodes CASSLTPSQGARGYTF.

J is TRBJ1-2 and V is TRBV6-5; TRBD1 is a possible D gene (6 bases). With 5 bases removed from V and 7 bases from J, the gap between germline ends came to 11 bases. This CDR3 comprises 12 residues. From germline, CDR1 is MNHEY and CDR2 SVGAGI. CDR3 loop: CASSRTVGGYTF. CDR3 nucleotide sequence: TGTGCCAGCAGTAGGACAGTCGGTGGCTACACCTTC.

This clone was seen more than once but under ten times. This chain joins TRBV19 and TRBJ1-3, with TRBD1 as a possible D gene (6 bases). Germline V gene data show CDR1 as LNHDA and CDR2 as SQIVND (reference sequence). Trimming shortened V by 7 bases and J by 2 bases, and 15 bases separated the two germline ends. This CDR3 contains 15 residues. CDR3 sequence (DNA): TGTGCCAGTACCCAAAGCGGGACAACTGGAAACACCATATATTTT. Translation gives CASTQSGTTGNTIYF.

The count of this clone is one. J is TRBJ1-3 and V is TRBV19; D not certain. Per germline, CDR1 LNHDA and CDR2 SQIVND (reference sequence). This CDR3 spans 14 amino acids. The V end lost 7 bases, the J end lost 0 bases, and 10 bases lay between the germline ends. Here the CDR3 reads CASTRGSSGNTIYF. CDR3 nucleotides: TGTGCCAGTACACGGGGAAGCTCTGGAAACACCATATATTTT.

This clone has just a few counts. This CDR3 reads CASSQESGSWDTQYF. As DNA, the CDR3 is TGCGCCAGCAGCCAAGAAAGCGGGAGTTGGGATACGCAGTATTTT. V usage is TRBV4-1 and J usage is TRBJ2-3; 8 nucleotides align to TRBD2. The V gene's germline CDR1 is MGHRA and CDR2 YSYEKL. The CDR3 extends over 15 amino acids. J lost 6 bases, V lost 0 bases, and 5 bases had no gene match.

V and J are TRBV30 and TRBJ1-4; D gene uncertain. V shed 2 bases and J shed 0 bases, with 7 bases lying between them. CDR3 length: 14 residues. Germline V gene sequence: CDR1 GTSNPN, CDR2 SVGIG (reference sequence). CDR3 protein: CAWSLLATNEKLFF. In nucleotides, the CDR3 is TGTGCCTGGAGTCTATTAGCAACTAATGAAAAACTGTTTTTT.